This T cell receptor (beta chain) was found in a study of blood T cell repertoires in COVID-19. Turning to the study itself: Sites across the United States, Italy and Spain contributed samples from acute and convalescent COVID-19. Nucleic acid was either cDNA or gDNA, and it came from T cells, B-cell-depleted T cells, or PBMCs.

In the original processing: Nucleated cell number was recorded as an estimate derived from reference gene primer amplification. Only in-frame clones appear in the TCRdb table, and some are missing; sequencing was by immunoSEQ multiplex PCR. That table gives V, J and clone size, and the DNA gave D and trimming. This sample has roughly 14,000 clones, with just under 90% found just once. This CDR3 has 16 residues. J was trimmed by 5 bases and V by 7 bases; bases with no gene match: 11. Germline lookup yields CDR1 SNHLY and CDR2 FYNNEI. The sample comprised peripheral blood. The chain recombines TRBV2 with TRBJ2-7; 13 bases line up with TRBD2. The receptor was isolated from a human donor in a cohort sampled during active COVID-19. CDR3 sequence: CASTGLAGEVSNEQYF. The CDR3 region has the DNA TGTGCCAGCACCGGACTAGCGGGGGAAGTGAGCAACGAGCAGTACTTC.